Given below is one T cell receptor beta chain in context. This specimen belongs to a study of cytomegalovirus exposure and HLA in healthy donors. Donors counted as nominally healthy when sampled, yet unrecorded immune exposures were likely. PCR amplification relied on 60 Vbeta primers (plus 13 Jbeta primers). Only in-frame clones appear in the TCRdb table, and some are missing; sequencing was by immunoSEQ multiplex PCR. The sample contains about 180,000 clones, roughly 77% of which appear only once. The CDR3 spans 13 residues. The V and J ends lost 0 bases and 7 bases, in that order; junction bases with no gene match: 2. The germline gives CDR1 SGHRS, CDR2 YFSETQ.

This TCR was recovered from a woman between 50 and 59 years old in good health and CMV-seropositive. The genes are TRBV5-1 and TRBJ2-5; TRBD1 agrees at 8 bases. Sequenced input: PBMCs. This CDR3 reads CASSLEQGGTQYF. CDR3 nucleotides: TGCGCCAGCAGCTTGGAACAGGGGGGGACCCAGTACTTC.